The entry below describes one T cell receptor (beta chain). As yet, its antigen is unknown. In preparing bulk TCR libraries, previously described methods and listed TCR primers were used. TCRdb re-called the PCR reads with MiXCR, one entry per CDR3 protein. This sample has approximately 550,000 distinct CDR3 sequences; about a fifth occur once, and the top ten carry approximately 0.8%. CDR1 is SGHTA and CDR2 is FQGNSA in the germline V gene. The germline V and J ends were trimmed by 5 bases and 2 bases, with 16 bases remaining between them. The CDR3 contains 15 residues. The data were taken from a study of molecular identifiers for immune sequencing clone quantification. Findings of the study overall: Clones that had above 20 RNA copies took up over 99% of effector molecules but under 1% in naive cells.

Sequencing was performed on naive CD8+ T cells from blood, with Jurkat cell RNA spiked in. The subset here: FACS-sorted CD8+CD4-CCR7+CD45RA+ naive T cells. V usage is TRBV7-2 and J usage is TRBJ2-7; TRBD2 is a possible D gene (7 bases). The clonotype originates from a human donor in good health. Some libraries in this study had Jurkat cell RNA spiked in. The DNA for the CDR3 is TGTGCCAGCAGCCCAACGGCGGGGGCCACCTACGAGCAGTACTTC. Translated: CASSPTAGATYEQYF.